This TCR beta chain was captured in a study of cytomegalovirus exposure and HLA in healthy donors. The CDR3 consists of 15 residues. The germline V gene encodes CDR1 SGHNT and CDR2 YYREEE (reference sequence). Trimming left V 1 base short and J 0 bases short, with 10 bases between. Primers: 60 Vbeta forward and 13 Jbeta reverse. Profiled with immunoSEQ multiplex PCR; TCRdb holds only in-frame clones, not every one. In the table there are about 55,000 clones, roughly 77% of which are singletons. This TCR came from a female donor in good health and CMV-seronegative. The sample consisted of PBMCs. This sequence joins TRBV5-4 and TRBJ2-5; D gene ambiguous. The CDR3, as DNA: TGTGCCAGCAGCTTGTTCACTGGTAACCAAGAGACCCAGTACTTC. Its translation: CASSLFTGNQETQYF.